The clone carrying this T cell receptor beta chain came up a few times. Its specificity is not known. Study results and limitations: Tumor Treg TCRs overlapped most with tumor naive CD4+ cells.

This CDR3 spans 13 amino acids. The V gene's germline CDR1 is SGHDT and CDR2 YYEEEE. V lost 4 bases and J 4 bases, leaving 11 bases between the germline ends. Semi-nested PCR with Nested Universal Primer A followed constant-region reverse priming of full-length variable regions. TCRdb redid the calling of the 5' RACE reads with MiXCR, one entry per CDR3 protein. Counted here are about 54,000 distinct CDR3 sequences, more than 15% occurring once; the ten biggest clones make up under 3%. Sequencing was performed on naive CD4+ T cells sorted from blood. Subset reported: naive CD4+ T cells, CD4+CD45RA+CD25-. The sequence derives from a female donor with breast cancer. The V and J genes are TRBV5-6 and TRBJ1-2; D unresolved. The DNA for the CDR3 is TGTGCCAGCAGCGTGGAACTGGGCTATGGCTACACCTTC. Its protein is CASSVELGYGYTF.